What follows is one TCR beta chain and its context. Antigen specificity is unknown. Only in-frame clones appear in the TCRdb table, and some are missing; sequencing was by immunoSEQ multiplex PCR. The sample holds tens of thousands of clones, over 60% seen once. This sample is part of a study of a mutant IDH1 vaccine in newly diagnosed glioma. Turning to the study itself: Patients received vaccination from 4-6 weeks after radiotherapy alone, or with temozolomide cycles. Every participant had undergone radiotherapy, temozolomide, or both before, and most underwent both.

Time point specified: week 35, safety follow-up. It was 300 ug of mutant IDH1 20-mer peptide that made up each vaccine dose, given with topical imiquimod. Across weeks 1, 3, 5, 7, 11, 15, 19 and 23, patients received a vaccination each time, eight in all. General study findings and limits: Across multiple MHC alleles, 80% to 95% of patients had vaccine-induced responses.

Trimming shortened V by 3 bases and J by 4 bases, and 9 bases separated the two germline ends. The CDR3 is 14 residues long. Germline V gene sequence: CDR1 MGHRA, CDR2 YSYEKL. The V call is TRBV4-1, the J call TRBJ2-2; tentative D call: TRBD1 (6 bases). Specimen: PBMCs, collected from a glioma patient whose treatment included an IDH1 peptide vaccine. This TCR derives from a man aged 40-55 years with glioma. The CDR3 loop reads CASSQGAPTGELFF. As DNA, the CDR3 is TGCGCCAGCAGCCAGGGGGCTCCCACCGGGGAGCTGTTTTTT.